This TCR beta chain is from a study of T cell repertoires and HLA-DP antigens. Study details: CD4+ T cells were cocultured with HeLa cells expressing HLA-DP. Average DNA input: approximately 240 ng for CD137+CD4+ sorts, 950 to 1,500 ng pre-culture.

This clone was detected once. Its antigen remains unknown. Study results and limitations: Naive and memory CD4+ cells were analysed together, not apart.

For pre-culture CD4+ samples, the target was 200,000 T cell genomes. The table came from immunoSEQ multiplex PCR; TCRdb's copy has only in-frame clones and leaves some out. This repertoire shows roughly 110,000 clones, 92% found once; its top ten account for approximately 0.29%. Trimming took off 2 bases at V and 4 bases at J, with 11 bases between the two ends. Germline CDR1 MDHEN, CDR2 SYDVKM. This CDR3 spans 14 amino acids. The V and J genes are TRBV28 and TRBJ1-1; D is perhaps TRBD1 (6 bases). The specimen sequenced was CD4+ T cells from PBMCs. This clonotype was obtained from a woman between 18 and 30 years old in good health and CMV-seronegative. CDR3 residues: CASSLTGRVTEAFF. The CDR3 DNA is TGTGCCAGCAGTTTAACAGGGCGGGTCACTGAAGCTTTCTTT. The variable domain in full, with the rest retrieved from reference TRBV28 and TRBJ1-1, is DVKVTQSSRYLVKRTGEKVFLECVQDMDHENMFWYRQDPGLGLRLIYFSYDVKMKEKGDIPEGYSVSREKKERFSLILESASTNQTSMYLCASSLTGRVTEAFFGQGTRLTVV.